This T cell receptor beta chain comes out of a study of blood T cells in healthy people across ages. The use of a sample-barcoded 5' primer and a J-beta primer mix characterized a second PCR of roughly 6 to 11 cycles. In TCRdb, the 5' RACE reads were re-called with MiXCR into one record per CDR3 protein. The table has 1,300,000 or so distinct CDR3 sequences, approximately 63% seen once. Donors gave around 9.3 milliliters of peripheral blood apiece. Isolation yielded PBMCs, at least 7 million per sample, in every case. The CDR3 has 13 amino acids. The germline gives CDR1 DFQATT, CDR2 SNEGSKA (reference sequence). Trimming left V 6 bases short and J 4 bases short, with 14 bases between.

The chain has TRBV20-1 and TRBJ2-3; D is perhaps TRBD1 (5 bases). The receptor comes from a man younger than 35 in good health. The sample taken for sequencing was blood. The CDR3 sequence is CSAEGRVADTQYF. In DNA form, the CDR3 reads TGCAGTGCCGAAGGCAGGGTGGCAGATACGCAGTATTTT.